This T cell receptor (beta chain) was observed in a study of graft-versus-host responses after intestinal transplantation. Study-level information: Transplantation in recipients was multivisceral, liver-intestinal, or isolated intestinal. Recipients were all induced with anti-thymocyte globulin, then given tacrolimus and steroids for 3 to 4 years.

Clones were sequenced by immunoSEQ multiplex PCR, and TCRdb holds only the in-frame ones, with some missing. The table has 140,000 or so clones, about nine tenths seen once; the top ten hold 0.19%. Notes on the study in general: Those patients showing graft-donor T cell macrochimerism displayed high graft-versus-host to host-versus-graft clonal ratios in allografts.

In the case of this clone: No antigen is known for it.

The receptor comes from a human donor who received an intestinal transplant. The sample in question was unstimulated CD4+ T cells sorted from spleen or lymph node cells, obtained before intestinal transplant.

CDR3 in DNA: TGTGCCAGCAGGGCAACAGCTTCCACAGATACGCAGTATTTT. It specifies CASRATASTDTQYF. This chain uses TRBV2 with TRBJ2-3; D is undetermined. V was cut by 6 bases and J by 2 bases, with 12 bases left in between. The CDR3 has 14 amino acids. Germline V gene lookup returns CDR1 SNHLY and CDR2 FYNNEI.